This TCR beta chain was identified during a study of blood T cell repertoires in COVID-19. The wider study: T cells, B-cell-depleted T cells, or PBMCs provided the cDNA or gDNA that served as material.

Here immunoSEQ multiplex PCR was the method, and the copy in TCRdb shows in-frame clones only, minus some. The top ten hold 4.5% to 5.5% of the sample, which has roughly 100,000 clones, roughly 91% seen once. The germline V gene has CDR1 SGHRS and CDR2 YFSETQ. This CDR3 region has 14 residues. Trimming stripped 0 bases from V and 4 bases from J, with 10 bases between. The rearrangement joins TRBV5-1 to TRBJ2-5; no definite D call. The sequenced material came from peripheral blood. This receptor was obtained from a human donor in a cohort sampled during active COVID-19. The CDR3, as DNA: TGCGCCAGCAGCTTGGAGACTCCTGGAGAGACCCAGTACTTC. Protein product: CASSLETPGETQYF.